These 13 T cell receptor beta chains share one sample of origin, sequenced in a study of neurological immune-mediated disorders. MiXCR was run by TCRdb on the 5' RACE reads, yielding one entry per CDR3 protein. The sample gives approximately 87,000 distinct CDR3 sequences, roughly 14% of which show up once; approximately 6.8% is in the top ten. The sequenced sample consisted of PBMCs. These receptors came from a woman aged 50 to 60 in good health.

This clonotype came up once. A much larger clone lies one base from this, so it may be a read error. This chain links TRBV15 with TRBJ1-1, with D uncertain. CDR1 and CDR2 from the germline V gene are LNHNV and YYDKDF (reference sequence). V lost 11 bases and J lost 4, with 11 bases in between. The CDR3 has 11 amino acids. CDR3 DNA sequence: TGTGCCCCGAAGGTGGTCACTGAAGCTTTCTTT. This codes for CAPKVVTEAFF.

This clonotype was seen just once. V usage is TRBV10-2 and J usage is TRBJ2-3; D unclear. Trimming shortened V by 2 bases and J by 3 bases, and 12 bases separated the two germline ends. The V gene's germline CDR1 is WSHSY and CDR2 SAAADI. The CDR3 contains 15 residues. The CDR3 DNA is TGCGCCAGCAGTGAGGAAGGCCTGGGAACAGATACGCAGTATTTT. Its protein is CASSEEGLGTDTQYF.

This clonotype was seen at least ten times. The chain is built from TRBV20-1 and TRBJ2-7; perhaps TRBD1 as D (5 bases). Germline V gene lookup returns CDR1 DFQATT and CDR2 SNEGSKA (reference sequence). V was cut by 0 bases and J by 3 bases, with 9 bases left in between. This CDR3 is built from 13 residues. CDR3 sequence (DNA): TGCAGTGCTAGAGATCGACAGCTCTACGAGCAGTACTTC. It yields the protein CSARDRQLYEQYF.

This clonotype has ten or more counts. V usage is TRBV7-6 and J usage is TRBJ1-2, with TRBD1 matching over 8 bases. The CDR3 contains 17 residues. Trimming removed 5 bases from V and 6 bases from J; junction bases left unmatched: 17. The germline V gene has CDR1 SGHVS and CDR2 FNYEAQ. Here the CDR3 DNA reads TGTGCCAGCAGCCATAGGGGTTTTCGAGGACAGGGTGATGGCTACACCTTC. This sequence encodes CASSHRGFRGQGDGYTF.

This clonotype was counted a few times. The rearrangement links TRBV7-9 to TRBJ1-6; weak D call: TRBD1 (5 bases). The germline gives CDR1 SEHNR, CDR2 FQNEAQ (reference sequence). The CDR3 extends over 18 amino acids. V was pared by 1 base and J by 3 bases, with 16 bases between. The CDR3: CASSLVQPGRDYNSPLHF. For the CDR3, the DNA is TGTGCCAGCAGCTTAGTCCAGCCAGGGCGGGACTATAATTCACCCCTCCACTTT.

This clonotype was seen at least ten times. This chain links TRBV3-1 with TRBJ2-7; TRBD2 agrees at 9 bases. V shed 4 bases, J shed 0 bases, and the junction held 4 bases outside the gene matches. This CDR3 has 15 amino acids. The germline V gene encodes CDR1 LGHDT and CDR2 YNNKEL (reference sequence). The CDR3 DNA reads TGTGCCAGCAGCCTGAGTAGCGGGAGCTCCTACGAGCAGTACTTC. Its protein is CASSLSSGSSYEQYF.

This clonotype was counted ten times or more. V gene TRBV10-3 combines with J gene TRBJ2-7, with 9 bases lining up with TRBD2. Germline trimming cut 0 bases from V and 2 bases from J; bases unmatched to any gene: 5. Germline assignment: CDR1 ENHRY and CDR2 SYGVKD. This CDR3 region has 16 residues. The chain's CDR3 is CAISESGKRGAYEQYF. CDR3 in DNA: TGTGCCATCAGTGAGTCCGGGAAGCGGGGGGCCTACGAGCAGTACTTC.

In this sample, this clonotype turned up many times. CDR3: CASSDAGGTNEQFF. As DNA, the CDR3 is TGCGCCAGCAGTGACGCGGGGGGGACGAATGAGCAGTTCTTC. V and J are TRBV10-2 and TRBJ2-1; 9 nucleotides line up with TRBD2. V lost 3 bases and J lost 7; bases outside the gene matches: 4. Germline V gene lookup returns CDR1 WSHSY and CDR2 SAAADI. This CDR3 has 14 residues.

This clonotype came up a few times. The chain joins TRBV3-1 to TRBJ1-2, with 10 bases lining up with TRBD1. In germline, CDR1 is LGHDT, CDR2 YNNKEL (reference sequence). The CDR3 covers 13 residues. The ends lost 1 base at V and 8 bases at J; junction bases unmatched: 1. CDR3 residues: CASSQGQGAGYTF. The CDR3 nucleotides are TGTGCCAGCAGCCAAGGACAGGGGGCGGGCTACACCTTC.

This clonotype occurred many times. The chain has TRBV29-1 and TRBJ2-7; possibly TRBD1 or TRBD2 for D (5 bases each). The V end was cut by 6 bases, the J end by 2 bases, with 17 bases between. The CDR3 consists of 14 residues. Per germline, CDR1 SQVTM and CDR2 ANQGSEA. The CDR3 sequence is CSVEKQGDAYEQYF. The CDR3, as DNA: TGCAGCGTGGAGAAGCAGGGAGATGCCTACGAGCAGTACTTC.

This clonotype was counted at least ten times. V and J are TRBV5-1 and TRBJ2-2; the match to TRBD2 covers 8 bases. This CDR3 contains 16 residues. J was trimmed by 1 base and V by 2 bases; bases with no gene match: 4. Germline assignment: CDR1 SGHRS and CDR2 YFSETQ. CDR3 in DNA: TGCGCCAGCAGCTTTCGTCTAGCGGGGAACACCGGGGAGCTGTTTTTT. Its protein is CASSFRLAGNTGELFF. Filled out from reference TRBV5-1 and TRBJ2-2, the complete variable domain reads KAGVTQTPRYLIKTRGQQVTLSCSPISGHRSVSWYQQTPGQGLQFLFEYFSETQRNKGNFPGRFSGRQFSNSRSEMNVSTLELGDSALYLCASSFRLAGNTGELFFGEGSRLTVL.

This clonotype was counted many times. The rearrangement links TRBV5-6 to TRBJ2-3, with D tentatively TRBD2 (6 bases). V was shortened by 0 bases and J by 6 bases, with 11 bases between the two germline ends. Germline V lookup: CDR1 SGHDT, CDR2 YYEEEE. CDR3 length: 14 amino acids. The CDR3 is CASSLAGAGDTQYF. CDR3 coding DNA: TGTGCCAGCAGCTTGGCGGGTGCGGGGGATACGCAGTATTTT.

This clonotype was seen ten or more times. V and J are TRBV5-1 and TRBJ1-1; 7 bases align to TRBD1. The CDR3 runs 15 residues. The junction had 14 bases not matched to a gene; V was cut back by 4 bases and J by 8 bases. Germline V CDR1 and CDR2: SGHRS, YFSETQ. The CDR3 DNA reads as TGCGCCAGCAGCGACCCTACGAGGGGGCTAGGGGAAGCTTTCTTT. Encoded protein: CASSDPTRGLGEAFF. The variable domain in full, with the rest retrieved from reference TRBV5-1 and TRBJ1-1, is KAGVTQTPRYLIKTRGQQVTLSCSPISGHRSVSWYQQTPGQGLQFLFEYFSETQRNKGNFPGRFSGRQFSNSRSEMNVSTLELGDSALYLCASSDPTRGLGEAFFGQGTRLTVV.